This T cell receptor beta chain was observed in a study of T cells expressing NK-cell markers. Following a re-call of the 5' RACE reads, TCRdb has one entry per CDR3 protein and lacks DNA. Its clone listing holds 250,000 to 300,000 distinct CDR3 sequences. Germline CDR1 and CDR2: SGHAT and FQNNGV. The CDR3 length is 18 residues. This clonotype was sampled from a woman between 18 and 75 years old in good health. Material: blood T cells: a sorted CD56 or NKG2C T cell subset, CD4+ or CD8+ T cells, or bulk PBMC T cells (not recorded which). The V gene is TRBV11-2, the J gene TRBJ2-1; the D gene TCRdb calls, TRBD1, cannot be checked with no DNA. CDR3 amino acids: CASSFGGSGTLNLLGQFF.